The next 18 T cell receptor beta chains were all read from a single sample in a study of blood T cells in healthy people across ages. Primed by a sample-barcoded 5' primer and a J-beta primer mix, a second PCR proceeded for 7 to 11 cycles. TCRdb ran MiXCR on the 5' RACE reads and lists one entry per CDR3 protein. The table includes 850,000 to 1,000,000 distinct CDR3 sequences, approximately 49% detected once. Sequencing input: blood. The receptor set was obtained from a young man in good health.

This clonotype appeared once. The chain uses TRBV18 and TRBJ2-1; D remains ambiguous. With 4 bases removed from V and 5 bases from J, the gap between germline ends came to 12 bases. Germline V gene lookup returns CDR1 KGHSH and CDR2 LQKENI. The CDR3 length is 14 residues. CDR3 protein: CASSQNGRDNEQFF. In nucleotides, the CDR3 is TGTGCCAGCTCACAAAACGGACGGGACAATGAGCAGTTCTTC. Variable domain in full (rest from reference TRBV18 and TRBJ2-1): NAGVMQNPRHLVRRRGQEARLRCSPMKGHSHVYWYRQLPEEGLKFMVYLQKENIIDESGMPKERFSAEFPKEGPSILRIQQVVRGDSAAYFCASSQNGRDNEQFFGPGTRLTVL.

This clonotype was recorded once. Sequence at one end of the junction differs from germline and may be a read error. V and J are TRBV24-1 and TRBJ2-7, with 7 nucleotides matching TRBD1. Germline CDR1 and CDR2: KGHDR and SFDVKD. The CDR3 extends over 13 amino acids. The CDR3 here is CATRDLTGVYQYF. The CDR3 DNA reads TGTGCCACCAGGGATTTAACAGGGGTCTACCAGTACTTC.

This clonotype has a handful of counts. The genes are TRBV6-1 and TRBJ2-1; 8 bases are a match to TRBD2. V lost 7 bases to trimming and J lost 9 bases; unmatched junction nucleotides: 8. CDR1 is MNHNS, CDR2 SASEGT, per germline. This CDR3 region has 13 residues. The CDR3 reads CASTGGGRAEQFF. Written as DNA, the CDR3 is TGTGCCAGCACTGGCGGGGGGAGGGCTGAGCAGTTCTTC.

The J gene is TRBJ2-1, the V gene TRBV29-1; perhaps TRBD1 as D (6 bases). Trimming pared 6 bases from V and 5 bases from J, leaving 17 bases between. Germline lookup yields CDR1 SQVTM and CDR2 ANQGSEA. This CDR3 is built from 14 residues. CDR3 in amino acids: CSVSPGHKDNEQFF. CDR3 nucleotides: TGCAGCGTGAGCCCGGGACACAAAGACAATGAGCAGTTCTTC.

This clonotype has more than one count but fewer than ten. The chain recombines TRBV29-1 with TRBJ1-1; D gene uncertain. The CDR3 extends over 13 amino acids. Germline V gives CDR1 SQVTM, CDR2 ANQGSEA. The ends were cut back, 7 bases at V and 3 bases at J, with 15 bases in the middle. This CDR3 is CSAAREADTEAFF. CDR3 sequence (DNA): TGCAGCGCTGCCCGGGAAGCAGACACTGAAGCTTTCTTT.

This clonotype was observed a few times. The chain has TRBV6-5 and TRBJ2-1; TRBD1 might be the D (5 bases). V lost 0 bases and J 8 bases, leaving 14 bases between the germline ends. Germline-derived CDR1 and CDR2 are MNHEY and SVGAGI. This CDR3 region has 15 residues. CDR3 amino acids: CASSYSGKGWDEQFF. DNA for the CDR3: TGTGCCAGCAGTTACTCGGGGAAGGGGTGGGATGAGCAGTTCTTC.

J is TRBJ2-3 and V is TRBV5-6; D is perhaps TRBD2 (5 bases). CDR3 size: 13 residues. V was cut by 4 bases and J by 6 bases, with 12 bases left in between. The germline V gene encodes CDR1 SGHDT and CDR2 YYEEEE. In DNA, the CDR3 is TGTGCCAGCAGCCCCGAGGGTCTGGATACGCAGTATTTT. This sequence encodes CASSPEGLDTQYF. Supplemented by reference TRBV5-6 and TRBJ2-3, the full variable domain reads DAGVTQSPTHLIKTRGQQVTLRCSPKSGHDTVSWYQQALGQGPQFIFQYYEEEERQRGNFPDRFSGHQFPNYSSELNVNALLLGDSALYLCASSPEGLDTQYFGPGTRLTVL.

The genes are TRBV6-2 or TRBV6-3 and TRBJ2-7; 8 bases line up with TRBD2. V lost 8 bases, J lost 3 bases, and 12 bases stayed unmatched. This CDR3 comprises 15 residues. CDR1 and CDR2 (germline): MNHEY, SVGEGT. The CDR3 DNA sequence: TGTGCCAGCTCCTCCGGGGGGGCAACTCTCTACGAGCAGTACTTC. This gives the protein CASSSGGATLYEQYF.

This clonotype was seen ten or more times. The chain has TRBV10-3 and TRBJ1-5; TRBD1 matches 9 bases. V lost 4 bases to trimming and J lost 6 bases; unmatched junction nucleotides: 7. The CDR3 is made up of 15 amino acids. Germline CDR1 is ENHRY and CDR2 is SYGVKD. The CDR3 sequence: CAISAQGQGSQPQHF. The CDR3 bases are TGTGCCATCAGTGCCCAAGGACAGGGGAGTCAGCCCCAGCATTTT.

V usage is TRBV7-9 and J usage is TRBJ2-7; tentatively, D is TRBD1 (6 bases). In germline, CDR1 is SEHNR, CDR2 FQNEAQ (reference sequence). V lost 5 bases and J 3 bases, leaving 14 bases between the germline ends. There are 14 residues in the CDR3. The CDR3 reads CASSLRGSGYEQYF. CDR3 nucleotides: TGTGCCAGCAGCCTCAGGGGCTCGGGCTACGAGCAGTACTTC. The full variable domain, rest sourced from reference TRBV7-9 and TRBJ2-7, is DTGVSQNPRHKITKRGQNVTFRCDPISEHNRLYWYRQTLGQGPEFLTYFQNEAQLEKSRLLSDRFSAERPKGSFSTLEIQRTEQGDSAMYLCASSLRGSGYEQYFGPGTRLTVT.

This clonotype has only a few counts. The chain combines TRBV7-2 with TRBJ2-5; the D is unclear. CDR1 is SGHTA and CDR2 is FQGNSA in the germline V gene. Trimming pared 2 bases from V and 5 bases from J, leaving 9 bases between. The CDR3 covers 13 residues. CDR3: CASSLRVRETQYF. CDR3 sequence (DNA): TGTGCCAGCAGCTTAAGGGTTCGGGAGACCCAGTACTTC.

Details on this clonotype: Since a much larger clone is just one base distant, this may be a read error. The chain employs TRBV5-8 and TRBJ2-1; D remains unclear. CDR1 and CDR2 from the germline V gene are SGHTS and YDEGEE. This CDR3 has 11 residues. The CDR3 here is CVSSFYNEQFF. The CDR3 DNA sequence: TGTGTCAGCAGCTTTTACAATGAGCAGTTCTTC.

V is TRBV20-1 and J is TRBJ2-1; TRBD1 might be the D (6 bases). This CDR3 region has 14 residues. Looked up from germline, CDR1 is DFQATT and CDR2 is SNEGSKA (reference sequence). The germline V and J ends were trimmed by 1 base and 4 bases, with 11 bases remaining between them. DNA of the CDR3: TGCAGTGCTAGAGCCCTTCAGGGGTACAATGAGCAGTTCTTC. As protein: CSARALQGYNEQFF.

The J gene is TRBJ2-2, the V gene TRBV9; the match to TRBD2 covers 15 bases. The ends lost 0 bases at V and 5 bases at J; junction bases unmatched: 2. The CDR3 has 17 amino acids. In germline, CDR1 is SGDLS, CDR2 YYNGEE. The CDR3 is CASSVGGLAGGTGELFF. For the CDR3, the DNA is TGTGCCAGCAGCGTAGGTGGACTAGCGGGGGGGACCGGGGAGCTGTTTTTT.

The chain recombines TRBV20-1 with TRBJ2-5, with D tentatively TRBD1 or TRBD2 (6 bases each). Trimming took 5 bases from V and 9 from J, leaving 19 bases between them. This CDR3 is 13 amino acids long. Germline V gene sequence: CDR1 DFQATT, CDR2 SNEGSKA (reference sequence). The CDR3 nucleotides are TGCAGTGCTGTCTCGGGGGCGTCCGGGGCCCAGTACTTC. Its protein product is CSAVSGASGAQYF.

This rearrangement joins TRBV29-1 to TRBJ2-1, with TRBD2 identical over 9 bases. V trimming: 3 bases; J trimming: 8 bases; junction bases outside the gene matches: 11. Germline assignment: CDR1 SQVTM and CDR2 ANQGSEA. The CDR3 is 15 residues long. CDR3 nucleotides: TGCAGCGTTGATCTTGGTAGCGGGGGCCCGGATGAGCAGTTCTTC. This gives the protein CSVDLGSGGPDEQFF.

This clonotype was found a few times. This chain joins TRBV7-2 and TRBJ2-5; possible D gene TRBD2, 5 bases. The better agreement between TRBJ2-7 and the DNA end casts doubt on the J call. This CDR3 has 14 amino acids. The V gene's germline CDR1 is SGHTA and CDR2 FQGNSA. CDR3 region: CASSLAEGGYEQYF. The CDR3 nucleotides read TGTGCCAGCAGCTTAGCTGAGGGCGGGTACGAGCAGTACTTC.

With respect to this clonotype: One end of the junction does not line up with germline, which may come from a read error. The chain carries TRBV20-1 and TRBJ2-7, with 8 positions matching TRBD1. This CDR3 has 15 amino acids. The germline V gene encodes CDR1 DFQATT and CDR2 SNEGSKA (reference sequence). DNA of the CDR3: TGCAGTGCTAGGGACAGGGCAGCAGGCTCCTACGAGCGGTACTTC. Translation: CSARDRAAGSYERYF.